This T cell receptor beta chain was sequenced during a study of OX40 agonist ivuxolimab in advanced cancers. Regarding the study in general: The costimulatory receptor OX40 (CD134) was targeted by ivuxolimab, a fully human IgG2 agonistic monoclonal antibody. Intravenous ivuxolimab was administered to patients every 2 weeks at six dose levels: 0.01, 0.1, 0.3, 1.5, 3 and 10 mg/kg. Of the 50 to 55 dose-escalation patients, hepatocellular carcinoma was present in approximately 20, melanoma in approximately 15, renal cell carcinoma in 9 and head and neck cancer in 9. In the dose-escalation cohort, more than 75% of patients were male, and the mean age was approximately 55 years, with a range of about 23 to 85. Prior anti-PD-1, anti-PD-L1 or anti-CTLA-4 therapy was permitted, and roughly two fifths of dose-escalation patients had received checkpoint inhibitors. Partial responses were achieved by three dose-escalation patients, of whom one had hepatocellular carcinoma and two had cutaneous melanoma. Peripheral TCRbeta sequencing aimed to test whether ivuxolimab altered TCR sequence diversity and caused clonal T-cell expansion. The paper covers the monotherapy dose-escalation part of the phase I ivuxolimab trial, which included N ≈ 57 patients. Broader findings and caveats from the paper: After ivuxolimab, expanded clones were on average more numerous among CD8+ T cells than among CD4+ T cells. At doses of 0.1 to 3.0 mg/kg, clonal expansion of both CD4+ and CD8+ T cells in blood was seen between baseline and week 6. In the 0.1-3.0 mg/kg groups, partial responders were among the patients with the lowest normalized peripheral clonal expansion, particularly in CD8+ T cells. Low levels of normalized T-cell clonal expansion were also seen in some patients who did not respond. The antigen specificity of the peripheral T cells that underwent clonal expansion was not determined.

Genomic DNA was extracted from sorted cells for sequencing of the TCRbeta CDR3 region. TCRbeta CDR3 regions were sequenced using the immunoSEQ Assay. What TCRdb holds here is the immuneACCESS table cut down to in-frame rearrangements. Part of the clones is not present; checked against another copy, under half of the missing clones reflect an unresolved V gene, and the others are unexplained. In all, the sample holds approximately 63,000 clones, and more than 80% of those were seen once. Over 1% of the sample is held by the ten biggest clonotypes. The trial excluded patients who had a history of autoimmune disease or were on systemic immunosuppression. In every dose cohort, peripheral blood was drawn for TCR sequencing at baseline, cycle 4 day 1, and cycle 7 day 1. Samples came from an open-label, multicenter, first-in-human phase I dose-escalation trial of ivuxolimab. Adults with locally advanced or metastatic melanoma, renal cell, hepatocellular, or head and neck squamous cell carcinoma were enrolled in the trial. Before TCR sequencing, CD4+ T cells and CD8+ T cells from peripheral blood were sorted into separate populations.

About this clone: Which antigen it targets is not known. No base quality values were provided; no much bigger clone lies one nucleotide off.

Including the terminal cysteine and phenylalanine, the CDR3 comprises 14 residues. The only DNA kept is the CDR3, 42 bases in frame from the first base. V is clipped by 1 base and J by 4 bases, and the sequence between their germline boundaries is 11 bases long. The germline V gene specifies SQVTM as CDR1 and ANQGSEA as CDR2. This sequence was found in an adult with an advanced solid tumor such as melanoma, head and neck, liver or kidney cancer. The chain joins TRBV29-1 to TRBJ2-1, with the D gene uncertain. This material consisted of CD4+ or CD8+ T cells sorted from blood, taken in a trial of the OX40 agonist ivuxolimab. The CDR3 is CSVEASIPYNEQFF. The sequence in DNA is TGCAGCGTTGAAGCCAGCATCCCATACAATGAGCAGTTCTTC.